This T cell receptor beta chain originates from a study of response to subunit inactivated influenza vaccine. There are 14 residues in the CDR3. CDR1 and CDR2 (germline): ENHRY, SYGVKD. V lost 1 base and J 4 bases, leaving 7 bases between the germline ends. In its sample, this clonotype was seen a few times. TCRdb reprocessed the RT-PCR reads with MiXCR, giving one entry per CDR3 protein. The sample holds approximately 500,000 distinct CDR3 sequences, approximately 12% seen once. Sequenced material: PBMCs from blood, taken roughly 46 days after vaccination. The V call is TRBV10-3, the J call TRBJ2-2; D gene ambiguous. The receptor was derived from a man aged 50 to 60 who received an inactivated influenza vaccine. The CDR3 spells CAISELGVTGELFF. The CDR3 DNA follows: TGTGCCATCAGTGAGTTGGGTGTCACCGGGGAGCTGTTTTTT.